The source of this T cell receptor beta chain is a study of human T cells and chemical hapten exposure. Study in general: Patients additionally received therapeutic doses of diphenylcyclopropenone on the scalp once a week, and this continued throughout the approximately 26-week study. Study-wide results and limits: Controls had significantly fewer large CDR3 similarity clusters than were formed by expanded TCRs.

TCRdb processed the RACE reads anew with MiXCR; each CDR3 protein has one entry. Of about 200,000 distinct CDR3 sequences in the sample, 20% to 25% are singletons; the top ten hold 2% to 2.5%. As regards this clonotype: Its antigen remains unknown.

The time point here: patch test 3, about 24 weeks after DPC sensitization. Treatment meaning: therapeutic diphenylcyclopropenone sensitization with weekly scalp DPC. Ahead of each patch test application, blood was drawn. The donor pool consisted of alopecia patients aged 18 to 70 years, considered suitable for DPC. This clonotype was sampled from a woman aged 40 to 50 with alopecia areata. Some clones in this sample may be carry-over from other donors' samples. Sequenced material: whole blood, taken in connection with sensitization to the hapten diphenylcyclopropenone (DPC).

Here the CDR3 DNA reads TGTGCCAGCAGTTTGCCAGGACAGGGGATTACTGGGGCCAACGTCCTGACTTTC. Its protein product is CASSLPGQGITGANVLTF. V usage is TRBV28 and J usage is TRBJ2-6; 9 bases fit TRBD1. V shed 3 bases and J 2 bases; nucleotides not matched to a gene: 8. Germline V CDR1 and CDR2: MDHEN, SYDVKM. The CDR3 covers 18 residues.